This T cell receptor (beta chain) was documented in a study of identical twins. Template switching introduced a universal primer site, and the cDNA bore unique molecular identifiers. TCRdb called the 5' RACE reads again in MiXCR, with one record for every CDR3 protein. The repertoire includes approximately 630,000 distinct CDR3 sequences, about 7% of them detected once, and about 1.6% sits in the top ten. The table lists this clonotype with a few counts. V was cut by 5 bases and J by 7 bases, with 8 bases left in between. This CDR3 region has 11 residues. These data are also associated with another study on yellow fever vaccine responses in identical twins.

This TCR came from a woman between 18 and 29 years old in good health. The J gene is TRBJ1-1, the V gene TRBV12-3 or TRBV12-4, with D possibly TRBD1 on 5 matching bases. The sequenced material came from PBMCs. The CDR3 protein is CASSITGEAFF. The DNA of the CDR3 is TGTGCCAGCAGTATTACAGGTGAAGCTTTCTTT.